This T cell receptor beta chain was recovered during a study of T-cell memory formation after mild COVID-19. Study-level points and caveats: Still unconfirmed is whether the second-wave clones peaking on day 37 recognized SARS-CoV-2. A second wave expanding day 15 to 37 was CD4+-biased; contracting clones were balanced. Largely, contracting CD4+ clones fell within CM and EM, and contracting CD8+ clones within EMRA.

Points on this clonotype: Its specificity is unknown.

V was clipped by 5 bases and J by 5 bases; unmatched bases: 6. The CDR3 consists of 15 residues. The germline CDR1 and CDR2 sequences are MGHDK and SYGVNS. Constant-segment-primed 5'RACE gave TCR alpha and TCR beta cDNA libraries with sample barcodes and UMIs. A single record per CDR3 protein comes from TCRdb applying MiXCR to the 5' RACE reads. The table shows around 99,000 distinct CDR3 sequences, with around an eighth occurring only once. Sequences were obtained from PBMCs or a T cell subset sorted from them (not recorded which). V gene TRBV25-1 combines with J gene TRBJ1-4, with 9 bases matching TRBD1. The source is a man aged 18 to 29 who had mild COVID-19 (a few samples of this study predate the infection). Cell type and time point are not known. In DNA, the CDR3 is TGTGCCAGCAGTCCGTGGACAGGGGTCAATGAAAAACTGTTTTTT. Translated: CASSPWTGVNEKLFF.